The present T cell receptor (beta chain) was sequenced within a study of shared clonotypes between healthy human individuals (TCRdb year 2020). About the full investigation: The cohort comprised a couple of women and a few men aged 18 to 49 years. Per donor, leukapheresis produced somewhere between about 0.8 and 9 billion PBMCs. Different laboratories and diverse techniques were used to prepare libraries and sequence TCR repertoires, to increase sequencing depth and limit assay-specific biases. The study deeply sequenced blood TCR repertoires of several healthy adults to estimate repertoire size and the extent of clonotype sharing between individuals. For each donor, CD4 naive and CD4 memory were each run on three plates, CD8 naive on two plates, and CD8 memory on one plate. Broad study findings and their caveats: Clonotypes shared by all four sorted-subset donors showed higher generation probabilities than non-shared clonotypes. Based on pairwise subsampling, the degree of clonotype sharing among donors was expected to be affected by sequencing depth. Sampling was restricted to blood, and TCR repertoires in tissues likely differ from the TCR repertoires found in blood. Across a few donors, 4.5% to 6.5% of naive CD4, more than 3% of naive CD8, under 2.5% of memory CD4, and approximately 0.4% of memory CD8 clonotypes were shared. Because the study included a small number of donors, the genetic and exposure-history diversity represented was limited. Even with the large sequencing depth, rarefaction of the sorted-subset datasets indicated that sequencing was incomplete. Estimated clonotype richness was generally larger for naive than for memory subsets.

The donors were healthy, HIV-negative adults who had no recently reported acute infections or vaccinations. Every donor was a Caucasian adult residing in Nashville, Tennessee, USA. Magnetic negative selection was used to enrich CD4+ T cells, after which naive cells were positively selected on CD45RA and the negative fraction became the memory subset. After blood collection by leukapheresis, PBMCs were isolated using Ficoll-Histopaque density gradient centrifugation and then cryopreserved in the vapor phase of liquid nitrogen. Purity and quantity of every magnetically sorted T cell population were checked by analytical flow cytometry. Each sorted fraction had its genomic DNA isolated and then quantified by UV absorbance on a Nanodrop 2000c. V is shortened by 4 bases, J by 1 base, and the region joining them spans 14 bases. From the cysteine through the phenylalanine, the CDR3 covers 15 amino acids. The read is trimmed to its CDR3 DNA, 45 bases read in frame from base 1. The germline V gene sets CDR1 to KGHSH and CDR2 to LQKENI.

Using the deep immunoSEQ assay, multiplex PCR amplified TCR CDR3 regions from genomic DNA. Extracted genomic DNA from each cell subset was spread evenly across all wells of several immunoSEQ 96-well plates, with each plate serving as a replicate. For sorted subsets, roughly 0.2 ug genomic DNA, equal to 25,000 to 35,000 T cell genomes, was loaded into each replicate PCR. The purified libraries were quantified using a Qubit 3.0 fluorometer, sized with a Bioanalyzer 2100, and then quantified again using the KAPA Library Quantification kit. Every immunoSEQ 96-well plate was sequenced on a separate single-read 150-cycle Illumina NextSeq 550 flow cell. The authors processed their data as follows. Because only junctional sequences without quality scores were contained in the immunoSEQ output, filtering matching that applied to full-length reads could not be performed. Sequences were annotated with PyIR, a Python wrapper for IgBLAST v1.9, using IMGT germline references to assign V/J genes and CDR3. Reads were removed for weak V/J assignments (E-value above 1e-6), missing CDR3, stop codons, out-of-frame junctions, or ambiguous translated residues. V3J clonotypes were defined by identical inferred V gene, J gene, and CDR3 amino acid sequence. The percentage overlap between two repertoires was calculated by dividing the number of shared unique clonotypes by the size of the smaller repertoire. Repertoire richness was assessed with RTK rarefaction, the Chao1 estimator, and Recon v2.1 estimates of unobserved clonotypes. Generation probabilities for all TCRbeta clonotypes obtained by the gDNA method from several donors were computed using OLGA. The source is immuneACCESS, and TCRdb retained only in-frame sequences with V and J called. Part of the clones is not carried over; for the studies checked, unresolved V genes explain less than half of this, and the remainder is unexplained. That table is the source of V, J and clone size, and D and trimming were worked out from the DNA. The sample has over 2 million clones on record, under 95% of them singletons. Around 0.38% of the sample belongs to the ten largest clones.

About this clone: Its antigen specificity is not known. No base quality information exists; no much larger clone differs at one position.

The material sequenced was naive CD4+ T cells from PBMCs. What the cell subset or site label conveys for this sample: CD45RA+ positively selected. The rearrangement combines TRBV18 with TRBJ2-7; the D gene identity is not certain. The clonotype comes from a man younger than 35 in good health. Some clones in this sample may be carry-over from other donors' samples. The CDR3 reads as follows: CASSLEGLGSYEQYF. The DNA sequence is as follows: TGTGCCAGCTCACTTGAAGGTCTAGGGTCCTACGAGCAGTACTTC.